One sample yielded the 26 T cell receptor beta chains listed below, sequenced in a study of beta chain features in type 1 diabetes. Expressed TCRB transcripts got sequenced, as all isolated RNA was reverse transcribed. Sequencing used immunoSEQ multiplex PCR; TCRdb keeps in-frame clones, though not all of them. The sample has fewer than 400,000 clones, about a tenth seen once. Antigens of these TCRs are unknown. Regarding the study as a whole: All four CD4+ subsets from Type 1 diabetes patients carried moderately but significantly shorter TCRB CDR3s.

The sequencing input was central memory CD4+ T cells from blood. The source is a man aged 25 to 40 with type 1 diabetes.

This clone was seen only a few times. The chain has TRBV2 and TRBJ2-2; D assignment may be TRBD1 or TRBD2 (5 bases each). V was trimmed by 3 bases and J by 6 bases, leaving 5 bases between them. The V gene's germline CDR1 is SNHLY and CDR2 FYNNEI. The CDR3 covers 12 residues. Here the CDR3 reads CASSEGPGELFF. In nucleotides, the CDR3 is TGTGCCAGCAGTGAGGGACCCGGGGAGCTGTTTTTT. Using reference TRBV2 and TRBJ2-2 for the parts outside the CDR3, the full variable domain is EPEVTQTPSHQVTQMGQEVILRCVPISNHLYFYWYRQILGQKVEFLVSFYNNEISEKSEIFDDQFSVERPDGSNFTLKIRSTKLEDSAMYFCASSEGPGELFFGEGSRLTVL.

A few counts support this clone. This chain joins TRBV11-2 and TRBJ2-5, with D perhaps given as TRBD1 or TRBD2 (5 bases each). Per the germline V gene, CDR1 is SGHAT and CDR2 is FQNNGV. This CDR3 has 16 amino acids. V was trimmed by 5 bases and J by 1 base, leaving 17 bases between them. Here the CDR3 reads CASSRGGTDAQETQYF. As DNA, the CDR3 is TGTGCCAGCAGCCGGGGTGGGACGGACGCCCAAGAGACCCAGTACTTC.

CDR3 DNA: TGTGCCAGCAGTTCTTTCAAGTTCTTC. Translating it yields CASSSFKFF. The V gene is TRBV27, the J gene TRBJ2-1, with D unresolved. This CDR3 is built from 9 residues. V lost 4 bases to trimming and J lost 14 bases, with 6 bases between them. Germline V CDR1 and CDR2: MNHEY, SMNVEV (reference sequence).

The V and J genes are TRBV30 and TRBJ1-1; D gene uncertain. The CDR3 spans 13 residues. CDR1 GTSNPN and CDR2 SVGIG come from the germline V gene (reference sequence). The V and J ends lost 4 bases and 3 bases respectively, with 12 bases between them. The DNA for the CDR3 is TGTGCCTGGACCGCGGGTAGGTACACTGAAGCTTTCTTT. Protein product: CAWTAGRYTEAFF.

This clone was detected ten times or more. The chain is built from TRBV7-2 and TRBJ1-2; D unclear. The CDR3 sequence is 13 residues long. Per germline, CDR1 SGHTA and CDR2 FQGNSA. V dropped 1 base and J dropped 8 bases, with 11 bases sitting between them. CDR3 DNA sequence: TGTGCCAGCAGCTTAGGACCTAATAAAGGCTACACCTTC. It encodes CASSLGPNKGYTF.

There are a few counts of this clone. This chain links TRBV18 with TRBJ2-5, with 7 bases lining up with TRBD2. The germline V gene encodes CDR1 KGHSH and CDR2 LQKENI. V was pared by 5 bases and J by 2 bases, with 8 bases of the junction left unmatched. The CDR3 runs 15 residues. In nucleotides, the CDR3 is TGTGCCAGCTCATCCACCCGGGGAGGGCAAGAGACCCAGTACTTC. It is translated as CASSSTRGGQETQYF. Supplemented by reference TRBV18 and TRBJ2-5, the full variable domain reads NAGVMQNPRHLVRRRGQEARLRCSPMKGHSHVYWYRQLPEEGLKFMVYLQKENIIDESGMPKERFSAEFPKEGPSILRIQQVVRGDSAAYFCASSSTRGGQETQYFGPGTRLLVL.

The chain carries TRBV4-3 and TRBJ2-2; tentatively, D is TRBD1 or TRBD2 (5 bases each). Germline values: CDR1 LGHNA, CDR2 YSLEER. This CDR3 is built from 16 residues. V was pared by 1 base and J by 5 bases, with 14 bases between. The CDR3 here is CASSQGTGRSTGELFF. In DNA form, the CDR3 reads TGCGCCAGCAGCCAAGGTACGGGACGGTCAACCGGGGAGCTGTTTTTT.

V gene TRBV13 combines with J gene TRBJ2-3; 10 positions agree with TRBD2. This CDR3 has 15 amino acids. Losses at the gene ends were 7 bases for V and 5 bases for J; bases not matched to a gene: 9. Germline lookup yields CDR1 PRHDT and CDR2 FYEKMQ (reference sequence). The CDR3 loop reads CASTYSASGGDTQYF. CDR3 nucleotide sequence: TGTGCCAGCACCTACTCCGCTAGCGGGGGAGATACGCAGTATTTT.

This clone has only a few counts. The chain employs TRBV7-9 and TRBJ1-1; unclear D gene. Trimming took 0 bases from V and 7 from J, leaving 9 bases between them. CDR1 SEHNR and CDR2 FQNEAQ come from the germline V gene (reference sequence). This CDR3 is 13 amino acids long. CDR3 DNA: TGTGCCAGCAGCTTAGCTCCGGGCGGTGAAGCTTTCTTT. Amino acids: CASSLAPGGEAFF.

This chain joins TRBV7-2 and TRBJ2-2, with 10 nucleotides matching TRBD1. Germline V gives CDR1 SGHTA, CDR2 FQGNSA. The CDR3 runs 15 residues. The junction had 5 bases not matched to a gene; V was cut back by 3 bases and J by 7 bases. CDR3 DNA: TGTGCCAGCAGCTTCAGACAGGGGGCAAGCGGGGAGCTGTTTTTT. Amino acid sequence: CASSFRQGASGELFF.

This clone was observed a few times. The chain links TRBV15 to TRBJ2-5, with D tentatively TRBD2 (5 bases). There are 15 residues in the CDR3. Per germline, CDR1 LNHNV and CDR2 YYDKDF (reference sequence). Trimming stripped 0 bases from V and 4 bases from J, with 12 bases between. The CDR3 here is CATSRDRGWGETQYF. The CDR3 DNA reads TGTGCCACCAGCAGAGATCGGGGTTGGGGAGAGACCCAGTACTTC.

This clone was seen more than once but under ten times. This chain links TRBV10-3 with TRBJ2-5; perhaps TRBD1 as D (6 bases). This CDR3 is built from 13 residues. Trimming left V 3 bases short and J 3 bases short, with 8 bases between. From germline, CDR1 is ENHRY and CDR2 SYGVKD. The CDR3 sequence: CAISDRTEETQYF. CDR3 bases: TGTGCCATCAGTGATAGGACAGAAGAGACCCAGTACTTC.

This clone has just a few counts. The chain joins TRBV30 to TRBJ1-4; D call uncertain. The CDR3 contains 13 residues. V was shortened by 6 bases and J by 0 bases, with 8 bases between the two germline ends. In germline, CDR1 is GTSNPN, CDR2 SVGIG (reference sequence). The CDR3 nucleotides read TGTGCCTGTTGGCGTGCAACTAATGAAAAACTGTTTTTT. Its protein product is CACWRATNEKLFF.

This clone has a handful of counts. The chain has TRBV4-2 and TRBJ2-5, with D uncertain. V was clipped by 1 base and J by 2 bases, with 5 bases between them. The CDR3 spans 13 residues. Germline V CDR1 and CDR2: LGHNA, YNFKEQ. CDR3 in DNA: TGTGCCAGCAGCCAAGTTGATCAAGAGACCCAGTACTTC. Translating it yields CASSQVDQETQYF.

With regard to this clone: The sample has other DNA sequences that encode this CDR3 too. CDR3 region: CASSLPGQGNYGYTF. CDR3 DNA: TGTGCCAGCAGTTTACCGGGACAGGGAAACTATGGCTACACCTTC. The V and J genes are TRBV28 and TRBJ1-2, with 9 nucleotides matching TRBD1. Germline V gene data show CDR1 as MDHEN and CDR2 as SYDVKM. The CDR3 extends over 15 amino acids. Trimming took 2 bases from V and 2 from J; bases not matched to a gene: 3.

For the CDR3, the DNA is TGTGCCAGCAGCTCGGACTTTCACAGTAATGAAAAACTGTTTTTT. It encodes CASSSDFHSNEKLFF. The chain joins TRBV7-8 to TRBJ1-4; D not certain. This CDR3 is built from 15 residues. Germline V gene data show CDR1 as SGHVS and CDR2 as FQNEAQ. V lost 4 bases to trimming and J lost 4 bases, with 13 bases between them.

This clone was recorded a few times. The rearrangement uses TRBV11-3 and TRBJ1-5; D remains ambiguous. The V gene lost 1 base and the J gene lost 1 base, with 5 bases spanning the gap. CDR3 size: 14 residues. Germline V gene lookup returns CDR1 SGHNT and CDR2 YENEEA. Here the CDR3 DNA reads TGTGCCAGCAGCTTAGGGGAGAGCAATCAGCCCCAGCATTTT. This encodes CASSLGESNQPQHF.

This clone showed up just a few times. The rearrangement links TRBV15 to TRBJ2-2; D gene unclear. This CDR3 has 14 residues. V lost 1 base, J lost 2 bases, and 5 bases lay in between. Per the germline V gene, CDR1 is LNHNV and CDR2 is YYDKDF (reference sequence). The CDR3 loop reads CATSRGHNTGELFF. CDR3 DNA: TGTGCCACCAGCAGAGGACATAACACCGGGGAGCTGTTTTTT.

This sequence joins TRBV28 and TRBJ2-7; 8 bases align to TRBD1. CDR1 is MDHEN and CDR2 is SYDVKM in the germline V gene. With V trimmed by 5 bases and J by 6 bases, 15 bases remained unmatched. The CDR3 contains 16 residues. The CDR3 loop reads CASSHRPGTGHREQYF. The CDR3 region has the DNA TGTGCCAGCAGTCATCGCCCAGGGACAGGCCACCGCGAGCAGTACTTC.

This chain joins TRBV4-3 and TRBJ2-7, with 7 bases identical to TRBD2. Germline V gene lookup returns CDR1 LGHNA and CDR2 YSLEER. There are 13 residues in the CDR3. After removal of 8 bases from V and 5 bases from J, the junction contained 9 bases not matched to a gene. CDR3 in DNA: TGCGCCAGCGACACGCGACTAGCTGACGAGCAGTACTTC. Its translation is CASDTRLADEQYF.

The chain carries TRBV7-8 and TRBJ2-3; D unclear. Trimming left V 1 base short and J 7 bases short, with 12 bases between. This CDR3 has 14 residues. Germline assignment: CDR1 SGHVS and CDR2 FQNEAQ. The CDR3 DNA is TGTGCCAGCAGCTTAGTGTCGAGTCAAAATACGCAGTATTTT. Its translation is CASSLVSSQNTQYF.

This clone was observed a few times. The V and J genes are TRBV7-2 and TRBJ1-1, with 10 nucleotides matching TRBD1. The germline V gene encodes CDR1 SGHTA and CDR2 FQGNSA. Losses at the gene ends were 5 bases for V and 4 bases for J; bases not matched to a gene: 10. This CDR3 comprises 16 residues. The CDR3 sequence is CASSGDRGGSGTEAFF. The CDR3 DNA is TGTGCCAGCAGCGGGGACAGGGGAGGGTCGGGCACTGAAGCTTTCTTT.

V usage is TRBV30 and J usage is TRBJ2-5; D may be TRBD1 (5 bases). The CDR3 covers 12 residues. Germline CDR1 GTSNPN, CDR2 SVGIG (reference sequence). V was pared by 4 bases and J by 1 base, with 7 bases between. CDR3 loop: CAWTDSQETQYF. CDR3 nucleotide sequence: TGTGCCTGGACCGACAGCCAAGAGACCCAGTACTTC.

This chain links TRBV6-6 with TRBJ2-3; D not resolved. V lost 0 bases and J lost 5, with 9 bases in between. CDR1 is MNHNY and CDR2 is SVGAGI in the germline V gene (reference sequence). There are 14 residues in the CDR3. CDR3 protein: CASSYSNSLDTQYF. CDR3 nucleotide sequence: TGTGCCAGCAGTTACTCGAATTCGTTAGATACGCAGTATTTT.

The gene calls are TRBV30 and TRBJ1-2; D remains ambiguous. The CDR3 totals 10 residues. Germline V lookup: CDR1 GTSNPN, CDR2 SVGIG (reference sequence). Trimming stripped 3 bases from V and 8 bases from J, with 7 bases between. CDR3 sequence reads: CAWREGGYTF. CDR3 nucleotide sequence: TGTGCCTGGAGAGAGGGCGGCTACACCTTC.

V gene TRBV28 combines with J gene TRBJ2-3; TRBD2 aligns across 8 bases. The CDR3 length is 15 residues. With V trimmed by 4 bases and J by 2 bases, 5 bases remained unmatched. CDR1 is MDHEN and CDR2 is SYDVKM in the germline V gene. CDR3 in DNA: TGTGCCAGCAGTTCGGGGGGGCGTGTCACAGATACGCAGTATTTT. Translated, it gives CASSSGGRVTDTQYF.